This T cell receptor beta chain was found in a study of blood T cells in healthy people across ages. Study-level results: Long-lived donors had more naive CD4+ cells and higher diversity than aged donors.

CDR3 size: 15 residues. Trimming stripped 9 bases from V and 0 bases from J, with 15 bases between. Germline CDR1 and CDR2: LNHDA and SQIVND (reference sequence). Turning to this clonotype: The antigen is undetermined.

A J-beta primer mix and a sample-barcoded 5' primer were used in a second PCR of roughly 7 to 12 cycles. TCRdb called the 5' RACE reads again in MiXCR, with one record for every CDR3 protein. The data contain around 1,100,000 distinct CDR3 sequences, approximately 38% of them seen just once; the ten biggest clones take up around 13%. The TCR comes from a young man in good health. Sequences were obtained from blood. The chain has TRBV19 and TRBJ1-5; tentatively, D is TRBD1 (6 bases). The CDR3 coding sequence is TGTGCCAGCGAACGGACAGTGAATAGCAATCAGCCCCAGCATTTT. This translates into CASERTVNSNQPQHF.